This is a list of T cell receptor beta chains from one sample in a study of T cells after somatic rescue of genetic block. The table came from immunoSEQ multiplex PCR; TCRdb's copy has only in-frame clones and leaves some out. The sample includes approximately 88,000 clones, 80% to 90% of them seen just once. The sample consisted of peripheral blood mononuclear cells (PBMCs). The receptors here all came from a woman between 18 and 30 years old. Both conserved end residues are part of each CDR3.

v_call cdr3_aa
TRBV5-1 CASSLVGESQETQYF
TRBV30 CAWSPGDREYEQYF
TRBV5-4 CASSLPSGNEQFF
TRBV19 CASSIRSGANVLTF
TRBV6-5 CASSYGQGEAFF
TRBV29-1 CSVGEANYGYTF
TRBV7-9 CASSPGPPSSYEQYF
TRBV27 CASSHIVGQTSYEQYF
TRBV6-5 CASRPDLWSNQPQHF
TRBV19 CASSIASAQPQHF
TRBV18 CASSPGRGSTEAFF
TRBV29-1 CSVNDAKYEQYF
TRBV18 CASSPTQGDEQYF
TRBV6-6 CASSYSGGRINNEQFF
TRBV5-1 CASSPRTVSYEQYF
TRBV2 CASSEAPGGWELFF